Below, one TCR beta chain is given with its context. Time point denoted: baseline, week 1 (first vaccination visit). The treatment here: pre-vaccination baseline after standard-of-care therapy. This entry comes from a study of a mutant IDH1 vaccine in newly diagnosed glioma. Sequencing used immunoSEQ multiplex PCR; TCRdb keeps in-frame clones, though not all of them. This sample carries approximately 19,000 clones, approximately 85% of them seen once, and the ten largest clones take about 5.4%. The CDR3 runs 16 residues. V shed 5 bases, J shed 2 bases, and the junction held 11 bases outside the gene matches. CDR1 and CDR2 (germline): LNHDA, SQIVND (reference sequence).

The sequence was obtained from a middle-aged man with glioma. The sample consisted of PBMCs, taken from a glioma patient treated with radiotherapy, temozolomide or both. The V gene is TRBV19, the J gene TRBJ1-2; 7 positions agree with TRBD1. The CDR3 region has the DNA TGTGCCAGTAGTCCCCGCAGAGACAGGGAAAACTATGGCTACACCTTC. Translating it yields CASSPRRDRENYGYTF.